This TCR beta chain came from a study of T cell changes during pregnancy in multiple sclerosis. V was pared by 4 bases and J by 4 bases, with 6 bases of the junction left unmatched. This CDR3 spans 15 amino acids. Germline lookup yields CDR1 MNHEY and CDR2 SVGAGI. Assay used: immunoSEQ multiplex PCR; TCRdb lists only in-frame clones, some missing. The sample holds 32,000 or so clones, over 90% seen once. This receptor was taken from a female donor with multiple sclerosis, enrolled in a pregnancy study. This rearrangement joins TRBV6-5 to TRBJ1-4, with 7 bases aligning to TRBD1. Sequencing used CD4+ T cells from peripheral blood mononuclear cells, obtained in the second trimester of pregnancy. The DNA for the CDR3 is TGTGCCAGCAGTTCGGCGGGACAGAGTAATGAAAAACTGTTTTTT. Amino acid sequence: CASSSAGQSNEKLFF.